This record looks at one TCR beta chain sequence and its context. TCRdb keeps only in-frame clones here, not all; method: immunoSEQ multiplex PCR. The data hold under 250,000 clones, with 70% to 90% observed a single time. This sample was taken from a study of blood T cell repertoires in COVID-19. V gave up 3 bases and J gave up 4 bases; unmatched junction bases: 3. CDR3 size: 14 residues. Germline assignment: CDR1 LNHNV and CDR2 YYDKDF (reference sequence). The specimen was peripheral blood. V is TRBV15 and J is TRBJ2-3; 8 bases match TRBD1. The receptor was isolated from a man aged 45 to 65 who had recovered from COVID-19. CDR3: CATSRRTGPDTQYF. CDR3 nucleotides: TGTGCCACCAGCAGGAGGACAGGGCCAGATACGCAGTATTTT.